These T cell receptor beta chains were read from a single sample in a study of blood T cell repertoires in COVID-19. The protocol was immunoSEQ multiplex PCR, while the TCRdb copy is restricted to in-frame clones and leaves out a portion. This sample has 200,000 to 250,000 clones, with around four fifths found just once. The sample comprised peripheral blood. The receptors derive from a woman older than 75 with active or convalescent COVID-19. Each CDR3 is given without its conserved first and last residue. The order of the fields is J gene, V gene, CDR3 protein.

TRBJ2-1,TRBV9,ASSRTGYYNEQF
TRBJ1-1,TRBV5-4,ASSWDRVTNTEAF
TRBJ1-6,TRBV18,ASSPLVQGSSYNSPLH
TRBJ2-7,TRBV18,ASKQGAGEQY
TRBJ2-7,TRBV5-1,ASSPMGQAYEQY
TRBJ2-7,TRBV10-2,ASRDPGLTPKQY
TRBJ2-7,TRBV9,ASSPRLAGGEQY
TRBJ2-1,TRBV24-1,ATSDSPGQEQF
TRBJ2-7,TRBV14,ASSPRLVGEQY
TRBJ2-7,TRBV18,ASSERESSYEQY
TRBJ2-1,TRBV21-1,ASSSPSGISSSYNEQF
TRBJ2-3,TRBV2,ASSKDSPTSDTQY
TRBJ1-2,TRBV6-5,ASSYSLSQGYGYT
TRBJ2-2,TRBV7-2,ASSFRQGTNTGELF
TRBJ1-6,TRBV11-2,ASSLEGARLH
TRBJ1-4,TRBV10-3,ASSVGLGEKLF